Here is one T cell receptor (beta chain) with its context. This CDR3 is 15 amino acids long. Germline V gives CDR1 MNHEY, CDR2 SVGAGI. The V end was cut by 0 bases, the J end by 5 bases, with 13 bases between. Both 60 Vbeta primers and 13 Jbeta primers went into the PCR. The protocol was immunoSEQ multiplex PCR, while the TCRdb copy is restricted to in-frame clones and leaves out a portion. The sample records 170,000 or so clones, roughly three quarters being singletons. The data stem from a study of cytomegalovirus exposure and HLA in healthy donors. J is TRBJ1-1 and V is TRBV6-5; D possibly corresponds to TRBD1 (5 bases). The TCR originated in a male donor in good health and CMV-seronegative. What was sequenced was PBMCs. CDR3: CASSYSIKGKTEAFF. The CDR3 bases are TGTGCCAGCAGTTACTCGATAAAGGGGAAAACTGAAGCTTTCTTT.